This entry describes one T cell receptor (beta chain). Germline V gene sequence: CDR1 MDHEN, CDR2 SYDVKM. This CDR3 has 13 amino acids. V lost 3 bases and J lost 3, with 9 bases in between. This sample is drawn from a study of PD-1 blockade in classical Hodgkin lymphoma. Generated by immunoSEQ multiplex PCR, the TCRdb table keeps only in-frame clones and is missing some. The table records 25,000 to 35,000 clones, around four fifths of them present only once. Brentuximab vedotin exposure varied among the patients, all of whom had relapsed after autologous stem cell transplantation. This clonotype was sampled from a human donor with classical Hodgkin lymphoma. J is TRBJ2-7 and V is TRBV28, with D uncertain. The sample was peripheral blood mononuclear cells (PBMCs), taken before the second cycle of nivolumab. CDR3 amino acids: CASSLGRHYEQYF. For the CDR3, the DNA is TGTGCCAGCAGTTTGGGCAGACACTACGAGCAGTACTTC.